This T cell receptor (beta chain) was observed in a study of CD8+CD57+ T cells in acquired aplastic anemia. Overall study: Quantities of DNA derived from sorted CD4+ and CD8+ cells averaged roughly 3 ug.

This CDR3 is built from 16 residues. The germline V gene encodes CDR1 LGHDT and CDR2 YNNKEL (reference sequence). The ends were cut back, 3 bases at V and 2 bases at J, with 17 bases in the middle. Findings and limits, study-wide: Patients and controls had in common 25 to 30 CD8+ CDR3 sequences. No significant difference in CD8+ Simpson's diversity was found between patients and controls.

This clonotype was picked up a small number of times. Its antigen is as yet unknown. Genomic DNA acted as the template from which TCR beta VDJ combination and CDR3 sequence profiling were carried out. MiXCR, applied by TCRdb to the reads, yields one record per CDR3 protein. This table has about 220,000 distinct CDR3 sequences, roughly half appearing once. Patients selected for sequencing had displayed CD8+CD57+ cell expansion by flow cytometry. The chain couples TRBV3-1 to TRBJ2-7; a possible D gene is TRBD1 (5 bases). The sequencing sample was made of sorted CD4+, CD8+, or CD8+CD57+ T cells (not recorded which) from PBMCs. This receptor was identified in a human donor with aplastic anemia. CDR3 nucleotides: TGTGCCAGCAGCCAGACAAGTTGGACATTAACCTACGAGCAGTACTTC. It codes for CASSQTSWTLTYEQYF.